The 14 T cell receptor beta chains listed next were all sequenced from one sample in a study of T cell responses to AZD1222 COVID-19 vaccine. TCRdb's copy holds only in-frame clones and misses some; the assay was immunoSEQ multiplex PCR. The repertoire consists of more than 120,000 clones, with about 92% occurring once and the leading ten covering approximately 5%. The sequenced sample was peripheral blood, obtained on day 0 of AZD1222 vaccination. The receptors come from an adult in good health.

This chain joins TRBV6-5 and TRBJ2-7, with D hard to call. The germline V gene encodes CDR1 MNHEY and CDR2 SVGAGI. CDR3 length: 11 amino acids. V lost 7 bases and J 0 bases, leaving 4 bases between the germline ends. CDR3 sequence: CASTTSYEQYF. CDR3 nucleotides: TGTGCCAGCACGACCTCCTACGAGCAGTACTTC.

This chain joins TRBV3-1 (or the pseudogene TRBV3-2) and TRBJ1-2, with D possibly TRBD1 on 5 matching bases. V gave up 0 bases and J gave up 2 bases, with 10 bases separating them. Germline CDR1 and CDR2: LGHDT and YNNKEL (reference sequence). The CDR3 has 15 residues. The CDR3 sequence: CASSQDRQGNYGYTF. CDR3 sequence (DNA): TGTGCCAGCAGCCAAGATAGGCAGGGCAACTATGGCTACACCTTC.

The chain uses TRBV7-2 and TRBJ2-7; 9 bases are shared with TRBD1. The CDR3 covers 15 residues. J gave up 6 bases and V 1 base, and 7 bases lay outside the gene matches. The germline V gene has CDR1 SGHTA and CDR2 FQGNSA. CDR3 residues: CASSLVTGGRREQYF. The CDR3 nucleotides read TGTGCCAGCAGCTTAGTGACAGGGGGGAGACGCGAGCAGTACTTC.

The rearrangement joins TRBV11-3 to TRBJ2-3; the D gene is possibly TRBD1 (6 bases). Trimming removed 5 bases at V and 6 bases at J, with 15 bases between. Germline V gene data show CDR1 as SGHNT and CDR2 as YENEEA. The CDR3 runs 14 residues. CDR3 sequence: CASSPGARGDTQYF. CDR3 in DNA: TGTGCCAGCAGCCCGGGCGCAAGGGGGGATACGCAGTATTTT.

CDR3 in amino acids: CAISESQSLTGELFF. The CDR3 nucleotides are TGTGCCATCAGTGAGTCGCAAAGTTTAACCGGGGAGCTGTTTTTT. The rearrangement uses TRBV10-3 and TRBJ2-2, with D unclear. From germline, CDR1 is ENHRY and CDR2 SYGVKD. The CDR3 consists of 15 residues. The V end was cut by 0 bases, the J end by 5 bases, with 10 bases between.

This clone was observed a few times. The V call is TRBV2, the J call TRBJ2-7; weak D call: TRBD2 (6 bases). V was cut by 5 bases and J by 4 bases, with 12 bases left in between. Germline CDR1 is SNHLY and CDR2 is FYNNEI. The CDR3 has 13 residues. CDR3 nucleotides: TGTGCCAGCAGTACGGGGGTAGGATACGAGCAGTACTTC. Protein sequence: CASSTGVGYEQYF. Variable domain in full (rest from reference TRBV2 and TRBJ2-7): EPEVTQTPSHQVTQMGQEVILRCVPISNHLYFYWYRQILGQKVEFLVSFYNNEISEKSEIFDDQFSVERPDGSNFTLKIRSTKLEDSAMYFCASSTGVGYEQYFGPGTRLTVT.

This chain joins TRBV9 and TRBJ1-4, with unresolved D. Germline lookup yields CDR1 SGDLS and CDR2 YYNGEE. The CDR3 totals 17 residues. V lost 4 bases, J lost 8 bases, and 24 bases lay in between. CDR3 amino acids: CASSLLPETRGREKLFF. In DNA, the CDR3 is TGTGCCAGCAGCCTACTACCCGAGACACGGGGTAGGGAAAAACTGTTTTTT.

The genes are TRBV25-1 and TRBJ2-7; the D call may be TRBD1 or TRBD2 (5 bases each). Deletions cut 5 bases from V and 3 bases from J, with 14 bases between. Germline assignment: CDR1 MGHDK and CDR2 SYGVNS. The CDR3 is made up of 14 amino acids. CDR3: CASSSRDLIYEQYF. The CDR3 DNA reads TGTGCCAGCAGTTCCCGGGACCTTATCTACGAGCAGTACTTC.

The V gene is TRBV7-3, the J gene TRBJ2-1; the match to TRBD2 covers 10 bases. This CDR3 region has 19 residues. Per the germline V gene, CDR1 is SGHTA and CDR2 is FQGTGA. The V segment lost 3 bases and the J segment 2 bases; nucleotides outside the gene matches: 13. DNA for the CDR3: TGTGCCAGCAGCTTGTATTCTACTAGCGGGAACCAAGCCTACAATGAGCAGTTCTTC. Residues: CASSLYSTSGNQAYNEQFF.

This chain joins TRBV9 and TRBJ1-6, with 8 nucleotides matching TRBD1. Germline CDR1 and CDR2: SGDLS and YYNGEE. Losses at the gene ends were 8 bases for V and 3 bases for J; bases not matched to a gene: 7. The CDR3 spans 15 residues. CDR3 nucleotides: TGTGCCAGTTCGTCCGGGACAGGCTATAATTCACCCCTCCACTTT. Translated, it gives CASSSGTGYNSPLHF.

In nucleotides, the CDR3 is TGTGCCAGCAGATCAGGGGACAGGGGTCTCCAACTGTTTTTT. Its translation: CASRSGDRGLQLFF. This chain uses TRBV28 with TRBJ1-4; 10 bases match TRBD1. CDR1 and CDR2 (germline): MDHEN, SYDVKM. V gave up 6 bases and J gave up 12 bases; unmatched junction bases: 10. The CDR3 runs to 14 residues.

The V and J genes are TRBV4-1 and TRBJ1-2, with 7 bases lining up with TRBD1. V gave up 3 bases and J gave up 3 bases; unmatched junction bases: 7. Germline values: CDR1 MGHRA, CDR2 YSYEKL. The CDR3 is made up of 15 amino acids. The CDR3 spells CASSQTGSWDYGYTF. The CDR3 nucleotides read TGCGCCAGCAGCCAGACAGGGAGTTGGGACTATGGCTACACCTTC.

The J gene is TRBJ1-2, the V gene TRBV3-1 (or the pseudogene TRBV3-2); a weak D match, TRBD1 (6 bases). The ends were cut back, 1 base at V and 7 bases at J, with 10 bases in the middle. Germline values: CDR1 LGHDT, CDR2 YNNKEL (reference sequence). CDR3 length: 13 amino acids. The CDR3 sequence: CASSQAQGFGYTF. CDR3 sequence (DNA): TGTGCCAGCAGCCAAGCCCAGGGGTTTGGCTACACCTTC.

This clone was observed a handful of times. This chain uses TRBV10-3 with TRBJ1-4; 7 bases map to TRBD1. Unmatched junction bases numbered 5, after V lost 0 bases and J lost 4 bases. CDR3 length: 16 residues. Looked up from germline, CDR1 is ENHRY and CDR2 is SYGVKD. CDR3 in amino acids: CAISESTGQVNEKLFF. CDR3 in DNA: TGTGCCATCAGTGAGTCTACTGGACAGGTTAATGAAAAACTGTTTTTT.